The 6 T cell receptor beta chains given below trace back to one sample, sequenced in a study of CD8+ T cells in alopecia areata. Extraction of RNA preceded its reverse transcription into cDNA, which served as the sequencing template. Clones were sequenced by immunoSEQ multiplex PCR, and TCRdb holds only the in-frame ones, with some missing. In the table there are more than 140,000 clones, 86% of which are singletons. Regarding treatment: oral pan-JAK inhibitor, 5-10 mg twice daily. Sequenced here: CD8+ T cells sorted from blood, sampled at week 4, from a patient treated with tofacitinib. The receptors stem from a human donor with alopecia areata.

As for this clone: The same CDR3 arises from other DNA sequences in this sample as well. The chain couples TRBV27 to TRBJ2-2; no reliable D call. Trimming shortened V by 3 bases and J by 5 bases, and 4 bases separated the two germline ends. CDR1 and CDR2 from the germline V gene are MNHEY and SMNVEV (reference sequence). The CDR3 contains 12 residues. DNA for the CDR3: TGTGCCAGCAGTTTGAATACCGGGGAGCTGTTTTTT. Amino acid sequence: CASSLNTGELFF.

The V call is TRBV19, the J call TRBJ1-1; D is uncertain. The CDR3 sequence is 14 residues long. In germline, CDR1 is LNHDA, CDR2 SQIVND (reference sequence). V was trimmed by 2 bases and J by 2 bases, leaving 9 bases between them. The CDR3 sequence is CASSISVGNTEAFF. Written as DNA, the CDR3 is TGTGCCAGTAGTATAAGCGTCGGAAACACTGAAGCTTTCTTT.

This chain uses TRBV7-8 with TRBJ1-3; D remains unclear. Germline CDR1 is SGHVS and CDR2 is FQNEAQ. This CDR3 has 13 amino acids. The V and J ends lost 9 bases and 0 bases respectively, with 9 bases between them. CDR3 coding DNA: TGTGCCAGTTTCCGGGACTCTGGAAACACCATATATTTT. It encodes CASFRDSGNTIYF.

The gene calls are TRBV5-1 and TRBJ2-7; the D gene is possibly TRBD1 (5 bases). From germline, CDR1 is SGHRS and CDR2 YFSETQ. V was pared by 3 bases and J by 0 bases, with 16 bases between. The length of the CDR3 is 16 residues. The DNA for the CDR3 is TGCGCCAGCAGCTGGGGCATTCCTATGGGCTCCTACGAGCAGTACTTC. It translates to CASSWGIPMGSYEQYF.

The rearrangement links TRBV4-1 to TRBJ1-6; D gene unclear. Per the germline V gene, CDR1 is MGHRA and CDR2 is YSYEKL. The CDR3 has 15 residues. The germline V and J ends were trimmed by 0 bases and 10 bases, with 13 bases remaining between them. The CDR3 DNA reads TGCGCCAGCAGCCAAGATCGCCTGGGTTGGTCACCCCTCCACTTT. Translation gives CASSQDRLGWSPLHF.

The rearrangement uses TRBV27 and TRBJ2-6; no definite D call. With 5 bases removed from V and 0 bases from J, the gap between germline ends came to 5 bases. Germline CDR1 reads MNHEY; CDR2 reads SMNVEV (reference sequence). This CDR3 region has 14 residues. CDR3 loop: CASSEISGANVLTF. CDR3 sequence (DNA): TGTGCCAGCAGTGAAATCTCTGGGGCCAACGTCCTGACTTTC.